This TCR beta chain was obtained from a study of CD8+CD57+ T cells in acquired aplastic anemia. Across the whole study: Sorting CD4+ and CD8+ cells gave DNA averaging around 3 ug. General study results and limits: Controls and patients did not differ significantly in CD8+ Simpson's diversity.

The CDR3 is 15 amino acids. Germline assignment: CDR1 SEHNR and CDR2 FQNEAQ (reference sequence). The V end was cut by 5 bases, the J end by 6 bases, with 19 bases between. Points on this clonotype: Its antigen is undetermined.

Template material for TCR beta VDJ and CDR3 profiling consisted of genomic DNA. MiXCR, applied by TCRdb to the reads, yields one record per CDR3 protein. The table has roughly 250,000 distinct CDR3 sequences, less than 85% seen once. Patients included in sequencing had previously demonstrated CD8+CD57+ cell expansion by flow cytometry. This TCR was recovered from a human donor with aplastic anemia. The rearrangement joins TRBV7-9 to TRBJ1-1; maybe TRBD1 (6 bases). Material: sorted CD4+, CD8+, or CD8+CD57+ T cells (not recorded which) from PBMCs. Written as DNA, the CDR3 is TGTGCCAGCAGCCAAGAAGGCGGGGGCTACGCTGAAGCTTTCTTT. It translates to CASSQEGGGYAEAFF. Based on the CDR3 plus reference TRBV7-9 and TRBJ1-1, the full variable domain is DTGVSQNPRHKITKRGQNVTFRCDPISEHNRLYWYRQTLGQGPEFLTYFQNEAQLEKSRLLSDRFSAERPKGSFSTLEIQRTEQGDSAMYLCASSQEGGGYAEAFFGQGTRLTVV.